These 12 T cell receptor beta chains originate from one sample sequenced in a study of shared clonotypes between healthy human individuals. The protocol was immunoSEQ multiplex PCR, while the TCRdb copy is restricted to in-frame clones and leaves out a portion. The table includes approximately 2.4 million clones, approximately 95% detected once. The sequenced sample consisted of naive CD4+ T cells sorted from blood. Specified subset: CD45RA+ positively selected. Receptor source: a man aged 18 to 29 in good health.

The chain carries TRBV6-6 and TRBJ2-7, with 10 bases that match TRBD2. The CDR3 totals 15 residues. Trimming removed 9 bases from V and 3 bases from J; junction bases left unmatched: 11. Germline CDR1 is MNHNY and CDR2 is SVGAGI (reference sequence). The CDR3 is CARLGSGRLDYEQYF. The CDR3 DNA follows: TGTGCCAGACTGGGTAGCGGGAGGCTTGACTACGAGCAGTACTTC.

This clone was observed a few times. The CDR3: CASRDTIGSGNTIYF. The CDR3 coding sequence is TGCGCCAGCAGAGACACAATAGGCTCTGGAAACACCATATATTTT. V usage is TRBV4-1 and J usage is TRBJ1-3, with D unclear. Germline values: CDR1 MGHRA, CDR2 YSYEKL. The CDR3 sequence is 15 residues long. Deletions cut 6 bases from V and 0 bases from J, with 12 bases between.

This chain links TRBV2 with TRBJ2-1; 9 bases map to TRBD2. There are 18 residues in the CDR3. Germline V gene lookup returns CDR1 SNHLY and CDR2 FYNNEI. V lost 2 bases and J lost 2; bases outside the gene matches: 10. The CDR3 nucleotides are TGTGCCAGCAGTGAACAGCTAGCGGGGTTCGCCCCCTACAATGAGCAGTTCTTC. This translates into CASSEQLAGFAPYNEQFF. Looking up the rest from reference TRBV2 and TRBJ2-1 gives the full variable domain: EPEVTQTPSHQVTQMGQEVILRCVPISNHLYFYWYRQILGQKVEFLVSFYNNEISEKSEIFDDQFSVERPDGSNFTLKIRSTKLEDSAMYFCASSEQLAGFAPYNEQFFGPGTRLTVL.

The genes are TRBV28 and TRBJ2-3; D call uncertain. CDR3 size: 15 residues. Deletions cut 5 bases from V and 5 bases from J, with 17 bases between. The V gene's germline CDR1 is MDHEN and CDR2 SYDVKM. The CDR3 DNA reads as TGTGCCAGCAGTCCGACCGGCGTGTTCGGAGATACGCAGTATTTT. Its protein product is CASSPTGVFGDTQYF.

V is TRBV11-2 and J is TRBJ1-2; D is unresolved. Germline V CDR1 and CDR2: SGHAT, FQNNGV. The CDR3 covers 18 residues. Trimming took 1 base from V and 4 from J, leaving 22 bases between them. CDR3 region: CASSLGFGSPSEVYGYTF. Here the CDR3 DNA reads TGTGCCAGCAGCTTAGGATTTGGCAGCCCTAGTGAAGTCTATGGCTACACCTTC.

This rearrangement joins TRBV5-6 to TRBJ2-1; tentative D call: TRBD2 (6 bases). The CDR3 covers 15 residues. In germline, CDR1 is SGHDT, CDR2 YYEEEE. The V end was cut by 6 bases, the J end by 8 bases, with 21 bases between. CDR3 nucleotides: TGTGCCAGCACCACTTCCCAGCTAGCGAGGCATGAGCAGTTCTTC. It yields the protein CASTTSQLARHEQFF.

The genes are TRBV7-2 and TRBJ2-7, with D possibly TRBD2 on 6 matching bases. Trimming removed 4 bases at V and 6 bases at J, with 16 bases between. CDR1 is SGHTA and CDR2 is FQGNSA in the germline V gene. The CDR3 extends over 14 amino acids. The CDR3, as DNA: TGTGCCAGCAGCTCCAGACTAGTAGGAGGCGAGCAGTACTTC. Its translation: CASSSRLVGGEQYF. The variable domain in full, with the rest retrieved from reference TRBV7-2 and TRBJ2-7, is GAGVSQSPSNKVTEKGKDVELRCDPISGHTALYWYRQSLGQGLEFLIYFQGNSAPDKSGLPSDRFSAERTGGSVSTLTIQRTQQEDSAVYLCASSSRLVGGEQYFGPGTRLTVT.

This chain links TRBV6-1 with TRBJ2-5; possibly TRBD1 for D (6 bases). Germline V gene data show CDR1 as MNHNS and CDR2 as SASEGT. This CDR3 is 14 amino acids long. The V end was cut by 4 bases, the J end by 8 bases, with 17 bases between. Here the CDR3 reads CASSGKQGYETQYF. CDR3 DNA: TGTGCCAGCAGTGGAAAACAGGGTTATGAAACCCAGTACTTC.

The gene calls are TRBV7-2 and TRBJ1-4; TRBD1 is a possible D gene (6 bases). The CDR3 covers 15 residues. V lost 4 bases and J lost 7, with 16 bases in between. Germline lookup yields CDR1 SGHTA and CDR2 FQGNSA. The CDR3 protein is CASSSSPGAGEKLFF. As DNA, the CDR3 is TGTGCCAGCAGCTCCTCCCCGGGGGCGGGTGAAAAACTGTTTTTT. The full variable domain, in which reference TRBV7-2 and TRBJ1-4 provide the parts outside the CDR3, is GAGVSQSPSNKVTEKGKDVELRCDPISGHTALYWYRQSLGQGLEFLIYFQGNSAPDKSGLPSDRFSAERTGGSVSTLTIQRTQQEDSAVYLCASSSSPGAGEKLFFGSGTQLSVL.

This chain connects TRBV19 to TRBJ2-6; D may be TRBD1 (5 bases). The CDR3 consists of 19 residues. CDR1 LNHDA and CDR2 SQIVND come from the germline V gene (reference sequence). Trimming stripped 0 bases from V and 0 bases from J, with 15 bases between. This CDR3 is CASSIDHVRQYSGANVLTF. For the CDR3, the DNA is TGTGCCAGTAGTATAGATCATGTGAGACAGTACTCTGGGGCCAACGTCCTGACTTTC.

This chain uses TRBV9 with TRBJ2-7; either TRBD1 or TRBD2 may fit D (5 bases each). Germline V CDR1 and CDR2: SGDLS, YYNGEE. The CDR3 runs to 15 residues. Trimming took off 0 bases at V and 5 bases at J, with 15 bases between the two ends. CDR3 loop: CASSVGGARIHEQYF. CDR3 coding DNA: TGTGCCAGCAGCGTAGGAGGGGCGCGAATCCACGAGCAGTACTTC. Full variable domain (rest looked up from reference TRBV9 and TRBJ2-7): DSGVTQTPKHLITATGQRVTLRCSPRSGDLSVYWYQQSLDQGLQFLIQYYNGEERAKGNILERFSAQQFPDLHSELNLSSLELGDSALYFCASSVGGARIHEQYFGPGTRLTVT.

The CDR3 sequence: CASMPGVSSYNSPLHF. The CDR3 DNA reads TGTGCCAGTATGCCAGGGGTGAGCTCCTATAATTCACCCCTCCACTTT. The V gene is TRBV19, the J gene TRBJ1-6; a possible D gene is TRBD1 (6 bases). Trimming left V 7 bases short and J 0 bases short, with 13 bases between. The CDR3 consists of 16 residues. CDR1 and CDR2 from the germline V gene are LNHDA and SQIVND (reference sequence). Filled out from reference TRBV19 and TRBJ1-6, the complete variable domain reads DGGITQSPKYLFRKEGQNVTLSCEQNLNHDAMYWYRQDPGQGLRLIYYSQIVNDFQKGDIAEGYSVSREKKESFPLTVTSAQKNPTAFYLCASMPGVSSYNSPLHFGNGTRLTVT.